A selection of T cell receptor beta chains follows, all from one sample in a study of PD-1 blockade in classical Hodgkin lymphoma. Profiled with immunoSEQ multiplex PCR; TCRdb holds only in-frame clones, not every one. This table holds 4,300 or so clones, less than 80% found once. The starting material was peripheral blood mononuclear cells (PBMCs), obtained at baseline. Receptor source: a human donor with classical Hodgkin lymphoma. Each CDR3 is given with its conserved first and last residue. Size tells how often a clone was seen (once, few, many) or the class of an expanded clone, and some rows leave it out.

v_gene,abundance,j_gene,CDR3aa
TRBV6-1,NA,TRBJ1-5,CASSGGQGRNQPQHF
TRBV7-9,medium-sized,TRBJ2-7,CASSWDYSDEQYF
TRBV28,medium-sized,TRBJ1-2,CASSWTGLGRGYTF
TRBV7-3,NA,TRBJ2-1,CASSLDAGTGYNEQFF
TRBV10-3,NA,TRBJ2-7,CAIRDRNYEQYF
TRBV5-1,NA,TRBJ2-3,CASSLYPGTDTQYF
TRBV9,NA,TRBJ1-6,CASSAPGQGNNSPLHF
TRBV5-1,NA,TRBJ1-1,CASSRGAGRDTEAFF
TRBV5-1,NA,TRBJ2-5,CASSLYRGREETQYF
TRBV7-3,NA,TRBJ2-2,CASSFIGSGGELFF
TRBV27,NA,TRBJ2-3,CASRKGHSDTQYF
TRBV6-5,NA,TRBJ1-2,CASIRWADGGGYTF
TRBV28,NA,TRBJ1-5,CASSFERTNQPQHF
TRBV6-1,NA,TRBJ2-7,CASDRVSYEQYF
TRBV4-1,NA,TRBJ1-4,CASSQEGQGWEKLFF
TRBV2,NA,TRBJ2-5,CASSESVQETQYF
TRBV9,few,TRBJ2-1,CASRLSDGDNEQFF
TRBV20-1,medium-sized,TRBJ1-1,CSASGLTEAFF
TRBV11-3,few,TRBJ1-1,CASSGGGTEAFF
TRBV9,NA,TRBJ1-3,CASSVDARGYGNTIYF
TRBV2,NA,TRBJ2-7,CASRRGLNYEQYF
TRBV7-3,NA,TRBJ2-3,CASSRREGTQYF
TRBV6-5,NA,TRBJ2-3,CASRDRAADTQYF
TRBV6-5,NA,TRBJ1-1,CASSWTGMNTEAFF
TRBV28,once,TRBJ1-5,CASTLLYSNQPQHF
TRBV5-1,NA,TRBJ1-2,CASSQQGLGYTF
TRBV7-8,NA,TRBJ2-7,CASSLSYRSGRSYEQYF
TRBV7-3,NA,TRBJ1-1,CASSPHREHEAFF
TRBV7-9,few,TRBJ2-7,CASSRGGSSYEQYF
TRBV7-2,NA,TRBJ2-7,CASSPGGSGYEQYF
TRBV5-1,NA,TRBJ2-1,CASRGLTYNEQFF
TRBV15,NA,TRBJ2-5,CATSRDRGETQYF
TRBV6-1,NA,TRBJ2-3,CASRGTGQAPDTQYF
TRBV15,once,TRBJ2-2,CATSREQAVTGELFF
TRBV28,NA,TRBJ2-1,CASSFRRGSYNEQFF
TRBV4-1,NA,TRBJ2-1,CASSAGQSSYNEQFF
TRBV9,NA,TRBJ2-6,CASSPRSGGLAASGANVLTF
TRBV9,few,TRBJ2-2,CASSATGGPNTGELFF
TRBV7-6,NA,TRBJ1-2,CASSLRQDYGYTF
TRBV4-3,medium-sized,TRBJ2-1,CASSQDSRVGGDEQFF
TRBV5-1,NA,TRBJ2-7,CASSSERDFSYEQYF
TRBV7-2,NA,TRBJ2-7,CASTLRGAGSYEQYF
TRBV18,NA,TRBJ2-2,CASSPRSATMGQANTGELFF
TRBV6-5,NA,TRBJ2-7,CASSYESSGSYEQYF
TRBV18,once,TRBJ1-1,CASSQGAGNTEAFF
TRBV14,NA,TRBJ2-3,CASSPWVGDGTDTQYF
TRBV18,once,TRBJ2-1,CASSTYSANEQFF
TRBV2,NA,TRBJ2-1,CASSEPRGASQFF
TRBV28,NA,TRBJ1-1,CASRTGLTEAFF
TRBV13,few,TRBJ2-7,CASSLFLESYEQYF
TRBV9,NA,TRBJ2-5,CASSVDSGRGETQYF